These T cell receptor beta chains were read from a single sample in a study of blood T cell repertoires in COVID-19. Data came from immunoSEQ multiplex PCR; TCRdb stores just in-frame clones and leaves some out. The top ten hold about 40% of the sample, which has around 160,000 clones, around four fifths seen once. Specimen: peripheral blood. The receptors derive from a human donor in a cohort sampled during active COVID-19. The CDR3 runs from the conserved cysteine through the conserved F or W. A D gene is named only where the DNA matches it firmly. Rows give clone size only sometimes, using once, few, many, or a class for an expanded clone.

abundance	d_gene	v_gene	j_gene	CDR3aa	CDR3nt
.	TRBD1	TRBV5-1	TRBJ2-7	CASSNRGLREQYF	TGCGCCAGCAGCAACAGGGGATTGCGGGAGCAGTACTTC
.	.	TRBV4-3	TRBJ2-6	CASSPGGAGANVLTF	TGCGCCAGCAGCCCCGGCGGAGCTGGGGCCAACGTCCTGACTTTC
once	TRBD2	TRBV18	TRBJ2-5	CASSHTSGSFQETQYF	TGTGCCAGCTCACATACTAGCGGGTCGTTCCAAGAGACCCAGTACTTC
.	TRBD1	TRBV12-3/TRBV12-4	TRBJ2-5	CASRWDRVETQYF	TGTGCCAGCAGGTGGGACAGGGTAGAGACCCAGTACTTC
.	TRBD1	TRBV18	TRBJ1-2	CASSRDREGYTF	TGTGCCAGCTCCCGGGACAGGGAAGGCTACACCTTC
.	.	TRBV27	TRBJ2-7	CASSSQGLGEQYF	TGTGCCAGCAGTTCGCAGGGGTTGGGCGAGCAGTACTTC
.	TRBD2	TRBV10-3	TRBJ2-5	CATMSPSGQETQYF	TGTGCTACCATGTCTCCTAGCGGACAAGAGACCCAGTACTTC
.	.	TRBV10-3	TRBJ1-3	CAIRQQGSSGNTIYF	TGTGCCATCAGGCAACAGGGATCCTCTGGAAACACCATATATTTT
once	TRBD1	TRBV5-1	TRBJ1-2	CASSSSGTGEDGYTF	TGCGCCAGCAGCTCTTCCGGGACAGGGGAAGATGGCTACACCTTC
many	.	TRBV5-6	TRBJ2-7	CASSQKSIEQYF	TGTGCCAGCAGCCAAAAATCAATCGAGCAGTACTTC
.	TRBD2	TRBV10-3	TRBJ2-7	CAISPSGGHSYEQYF	TGTGCCATCAGCCCAAGCGGGGGCCACTCCTACGAGCAGTACTTC
.	TRBD2	TRBV7-2	TRBJ2-3	CASSSIGLAGGPNF	TGTGCCAGCAGCTCGATCGGACTAGCGGGGGGCCCGAATTTT
.	.	TRBV4-3	TRBJ2-7	CASSLQGGRSYEQYF	TGCGCCAGCAGCCTCCAAGGCGGCAGAAGCTACGAGCAGTACTTC
.	.	TRBV10-3	TRBJ2-1	CAMGANYNEQFF	TGTGCCATGGGGGCCAACTACAATGAGCAGTTCTTC
.	.	TRBV18	TRBJ2-5	CASSPGSQETQYF	TGTGCCAGCTCACCGGGCAGCCAAGAGACCCAGTACTTC
few	.	TRBV2	TRBJ1-2	CASSAVNYGYTF	TGTGCCAGCAGTGCAGTTAACTATGGCTACACCTTC
.	TRBD2	TRBV4-1	TRBJ2-5	CASSAPGLAGQETQYF	TGCGCCAGCAGCGCACCGGGACTAGCGGGACAAGAGACCCAGTACTTC
.	TRBD2	TRBV19	TRBJ2-7	CASSTGGAPEYF	TGTGCCAGTAGTACGGGGGGAGCACCAGAGTACTTC
.	.	TRBV24-1	TRBJ2-5	CATSDFGQGPETQYF	TGTGCCACCAGTGATTTTGGGCAGGGGCCAGAGACCCAGTACTTC
.	TRBD1	TRBV18	TRBJ1-2	CASSHRDRGYTF	TGTGCCAGCTCACACCGGGACAGAGGCTACACCTTC
.	.	TRBV18	TRBJ1-1	CASSPVMGGNTEAFF	TGTGCCAGCTCACCGGTCATGGGGGGGAACACTGAAGCTTTCTTT
.	.	TRBV12-3/TRBV12-4	TRBJ1-2	CALSGVNYGYTF	TGTGCCCTTTCGGGGGTTAACTATGGCTACACCTTC
.	.	TRBV6-2/TRBV6-3	TRBJ1-3	CASSYRGSTLSGNTIYF	TGTGCCAGCAGTTACAGGGGGAGTACCCTCTCTGGAAACACCATATATTTT
few	TRBD1	TRBV7-9	TRBJ2-7	CASSWNRGRSYEQYF	TGTGCCAGCAGCTGGAACAGGGGGCGTTCCTACGAGCAGTACTTC
.	.	TRBV28	TRBJ1-3	CASDSPYTNTIYF	TGTGCCAGCGATAGCCCTTATACAAACACCATATATTTT
.	.	TRBV3-1/TRBV3-2	TRBJ1-1	CASSQEGLGGTEAFF	TGTGCCAGCAGCCAAGAAGGACTGGGAGGGACTGAAGCTTTCTTT
.	TRBD1	TRBV12-3/TRBV12-4	TRBJ1-5	CASSPDRAQPQHF	TGTGCCAGCAGTCCGGACAGGGCTCAGCCCCAGCATTTT
.	.	TRBV11-1	TRBJ2-5	CASTSGPQETQYF	TGTGCCAGCACCTCTGGCCCCCAAGAGACCCAGTACTTC
few	TRBD1	TRBV4-1	TRBJ2-3	CASSQEGTGGVDTQYF	TGCGCCAGCAGCCAAGAGGGTACAGGGGGCGTCGATACGCAGTATTTT
.	.	TRBV5-8	TRBJ2-3	CASSLYGTDTQYF	TGTGCCAGCAGCTTATATGGCACAGATACGCAGTATTTT
.	TRBD2	TRBV4-3	TRBJ2-7	CASSQLAGLSYEQYF	TGCGCCAGCAGCCAGCTAGCGGGTCTCTCCTACGAGCAGTACTTC
.	.	TRBV7-2	TRBJ1-5	CASRSQGFGSNQPQHF	TGTGCCAGCAGGAGTCAGGGTTTTGGGAGCAATCAGCCCCAGCATTTT
.	TRBD2	TRBV19	TRBJ2-1	CASSIIAGAHYNEQFF	TGTGCCAGTAGTATAATAGCGGGGGCCCACTACAATGAGCAGTTCTTC
.	.	TRBV5-1	TRBJ1-5	CASSSEGGYQPQHF	TGCGCCAGCAGCTCGGAGGGGGGGTACCAGCCCCAGCATTTT
.	TRBD1	TRBV11-3	TRBJ1-6	CASSPKDGQGAWSPLHF	TGTGCCAGCAGCCCCAAGGATGGACAGGGGGCTTGGTCACCCCTCCACTTT
few	TRBD1	TRBV6-2/TRBV6-3	TRBJ1-5	CASSYPTYSTGTGSNQPQHF	TGTGCCAGCAGTTATCCTACCTATTCGACAGGGACAGGAAGCAATCAGCCCCAGCATTTT
.	.	TRBV5-4	TRBJ2-7	CASSFAGRSYEQYF	TGTGCCAGCAGCTTCGCAGGGCGATCCTACGAGCAGTACTTC
.	.	TRBV29-1	TRBJ1-2	CSVGGLSTDYGYTF	TGCAGCGTCGGCGGGCTTTCGACGGACTATGGCTACACCTTC
.	.	TRBV19	TRBJ2-3	CASLRTGWDTQYF	TGTGCCAGTCTTCGAACAGGGTGGGATACGCAGTATTTT
.	TRBD1	TRBV6-6	TRBJ2-7	CASSYSLQGRTGEQYF	TGTGCCAGCAGTTACTCGCTACAGGGGAGAACGGGGGAGCAGTACTTC
.	TRBD2	TRBV13	TRBJ2-5	CASTQGGSGVETQYF	TGTGCCAGCACCCAAGGAGGTAGCGGGGTCGAGACCCAGTACTTC
.	TRBD1	TRBV6-1	TRBJ2-1	CASSGRTGGRGDNEQFF	TGTGCCAGCAGTGGTAGGACAGGGGGGAGAGGTGACAATGAGCAGTTCTTC
.	TRBD1	TRBV5-1	TRBJ1-1	CASSSDARQGTEAFF	TGCGCCAGCAGCTCAGATGCCAGACAGGGAACTGAAGCTTTCTTT
.	.	TRBV19	TRBJ1-2	CASIAPGGGYTF	TGTGCCAGTATCGCGCCGGGGGGAGGCTACACCTTC
few	TRBD1	TRBV10-3	TRBJ1-6	CAISEDMTGNSPLHF	TGTGCCATCAGTGAGGACATGACAGGGAATTCACCCCTCCACTTT
.	.	TRBV3-1/TRBV3-2	TRBJ1-5	CASSQGGSYSNQPQHF	TGTGCCAGCAGCCAAGGGGGCTCTTATAGCAATCAGCCCCAGCATTTT
.	.	TRBV10-3	TRBJ1-2	CAIRGKGHQHNYGYTF	TGTGCCATCAGGGGGAAGGGACACCAACACAACTATGGCTACACCTTC
.	TRBD1	TRBV18	TRBJ1-2	CASSPGTVGLYGYTF	TGTGCCAGCTCACCAGGGACAGTTGGCCTCTATGGCTACACCTTC
.	.	TRBV6-9	TRBJ1-2	CASSYRESNGYTF	TGTGCCAGCAGTTACAGGGAAAGCAATGGCTACACCTTC
.	TRBD1	TRBV5-5	TRBJ1-2	CASTRQGILDGYTF	TGTGCCAGCACCCGACAGGGGATACTCGATGGCTACACCTTC
.	.	TRBV28	TRBJ2-3	CASSTGDFTDTQYF	TGTGCCAGCAGCACGGGGGACTTCACAGATACGCAGTATTTT
once	TRBD1	TRBV5-1	TRBJ1-1	CASSLYGQEGTEAFF	TGCGCCAGCAGCTTGTATGGACAGGAGGGCACTGAAGCTTTCTTT
.	.	TRBV3-1/TRBV3-2	TRBJ2-2	CASSQAGPTGELFF	TGTGCCAGCAGCCAGGCGGGACCCACCGGGGAGCTGTTTTTT